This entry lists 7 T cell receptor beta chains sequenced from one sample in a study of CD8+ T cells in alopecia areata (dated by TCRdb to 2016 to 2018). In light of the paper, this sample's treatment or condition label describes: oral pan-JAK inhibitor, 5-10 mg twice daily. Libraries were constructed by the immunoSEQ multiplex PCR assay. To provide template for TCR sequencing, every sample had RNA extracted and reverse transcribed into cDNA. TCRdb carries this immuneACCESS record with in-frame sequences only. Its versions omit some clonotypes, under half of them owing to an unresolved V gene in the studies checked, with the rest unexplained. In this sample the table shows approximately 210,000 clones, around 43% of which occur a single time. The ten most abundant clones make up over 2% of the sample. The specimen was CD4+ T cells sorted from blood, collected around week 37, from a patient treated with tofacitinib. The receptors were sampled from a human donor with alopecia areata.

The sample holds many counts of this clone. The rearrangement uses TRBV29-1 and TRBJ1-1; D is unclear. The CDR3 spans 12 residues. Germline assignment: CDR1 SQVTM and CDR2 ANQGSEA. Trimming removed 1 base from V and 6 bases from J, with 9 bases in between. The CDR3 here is CSVEGGLAEAFF. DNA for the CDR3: TGCAGCGTTGAAGGGGGTCTGGCTGAAGCTTTCTTT.

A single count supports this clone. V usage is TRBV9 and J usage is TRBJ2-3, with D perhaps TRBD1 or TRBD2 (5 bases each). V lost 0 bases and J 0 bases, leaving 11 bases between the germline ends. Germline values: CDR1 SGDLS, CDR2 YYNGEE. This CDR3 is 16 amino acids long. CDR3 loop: CASSVDGASSTDTQYF. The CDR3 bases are TGTGCCAGCAGCGTAGACGGGGCCTCTAGCACAGATACGCAGTATTTT.

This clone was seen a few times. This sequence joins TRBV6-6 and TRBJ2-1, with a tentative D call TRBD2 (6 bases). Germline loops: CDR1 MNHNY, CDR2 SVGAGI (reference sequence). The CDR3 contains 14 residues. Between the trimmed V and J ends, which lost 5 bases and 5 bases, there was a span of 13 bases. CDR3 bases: TGTGCCAGCAGTGGACTAACCTTGAACAATGAGCAGTTCTTC. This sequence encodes CASSGLTLNNEQFF.

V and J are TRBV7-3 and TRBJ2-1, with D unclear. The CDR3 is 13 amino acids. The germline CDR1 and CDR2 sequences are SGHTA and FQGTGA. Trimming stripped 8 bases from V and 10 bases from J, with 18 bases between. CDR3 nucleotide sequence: TGTGCCAGCTCACAATTAGTGGGTGGGGAGCAGTTCTTC. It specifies CASSQLVGGEQFF.

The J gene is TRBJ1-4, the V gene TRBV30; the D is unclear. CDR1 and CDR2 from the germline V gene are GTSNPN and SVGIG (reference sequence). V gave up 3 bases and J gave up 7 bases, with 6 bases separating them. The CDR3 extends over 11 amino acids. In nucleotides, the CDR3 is TGTGCCTGGAGGGCCGGTGAAAAACTGTTTTTT. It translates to CAWRAGEKLFF.

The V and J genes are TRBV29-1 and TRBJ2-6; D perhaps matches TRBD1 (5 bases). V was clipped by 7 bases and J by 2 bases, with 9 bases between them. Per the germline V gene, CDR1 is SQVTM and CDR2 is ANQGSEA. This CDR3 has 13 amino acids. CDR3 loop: CSAPTAGANVLTF. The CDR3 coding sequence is TGCAGCGCGCCGACAGCTGGGGCCAACGTCCTGACTTTC. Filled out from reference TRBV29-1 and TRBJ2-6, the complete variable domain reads SAVISQKPSRDICQRGTSLTIQCQVDSQVTMMFWYRQQPGQSLTLIATANQGSEATYESGFVIDKFPISRPNLTFSTLTVSNMSPEDSSIYLCSAPTAGANVLTFGAGSRLTVL.

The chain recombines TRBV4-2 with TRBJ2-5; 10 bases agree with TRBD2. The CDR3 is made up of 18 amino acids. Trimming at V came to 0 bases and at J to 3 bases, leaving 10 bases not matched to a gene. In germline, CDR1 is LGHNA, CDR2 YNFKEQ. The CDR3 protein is CASSQDIADLAGEETQYF. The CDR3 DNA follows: TGTGCCAGCAGCCAAGATATCGCTGACCTAGCGGGGGAAGAGACCCAGTACTTC.